The present TCR beta chain was sequenced within a study of PD-L1 blockade in urothelial cancer. The patients had locally advanced or metastatic urothelial carcinoma. The CDR3 is 13 residues long. Trimming took 1 base from V and 6 from J; bases not matched to a gene: 0. The V gene's germline CDR1 is SGHTA and CDR2 FQGNSA. Clones were sequenced by immunoSEQ multiplex PCR, and TCRdb holds only the in-frame ones, with some missing. Of about 72,000 clones listed, approximately 81% are singletons. The chain combines TRBV7-2 with TRBJ2-7; 10 nucleotides match TRBD2. The sequence came from a man aged 65 to 85 with urothelial cancer. The starting material was PBMCs, obtained around atezolizumab (anti-PD-L1) treatment. The CDR3 is CASSLGLAGEQYF. The CDR3 nucleotides are TGTGCCAGCAGCTTAGGACTAGCGGGCGAGCAGTACTTC.